The source of this T cell receptor (beta chain) is a study of blood T cell repertoires in COVID-19. About the research overall: T cells, B-cell-depleted T cells, or PBMCs supplied cDNA or gDNA.

The CDR3 contains 12 residues. V lost 5 bases to trimming and J lost 5 bases, with 9 bases between them. The table came from immunoSEQ multiplex PCR; TCRdb's copy has only in-frame clones and leaves some out. Of 70,000 to 100,000 clones listed, 88% are singletons. The rearrangement uses TRBV12-3 or TRBV12-4 and TRBJ1-2; no definite D call. The source material was peripheral blood. The receptor comes from a human donor in a cohort sampled during active COVID-19. Written as DNA, the CDR3 is TGTGCCAGCAGTGTGGAACTATATGGCTACACCTTC. Translating gives CASSVELYGYTF.